This T cell receptor beta chain was observed in a study of cytomegalovirus exposure and HLA in healthy donors. This table comes from immunoSEQ multiplex PCR, and its TCRdb copy is limited to in-frame clones, with some not included. The table records 150,000 to 200,000 clones, 85% to 90% of them present only once. This CDR3 is 13 amino acids long. Trimming took off 7 bases at V and 1 base at J, with 14 bases between the two ends. From germline, CDR1 is SQVTM and CDR2 ANQGSEA. The receptor's source is a woman aged 25 to 39 in good health and CMV-seronegative. V gene TRBV29-1 combines with J gene TRBJ2-7, with D perhaps matching TRBD1 (6 bases). Material: PBMCs. CDR3 loop: CSAEVGQSYEQYF. In DNA form, the CDR3 reads TGCAGCGCTGAGGTTGGACAGTCCTACGAGCAGTACTTC.